This T cell receptor (beta chain) appears in the sequencing data of a study of tumor-infiltrating lymphocytes in primary liver carcinoma. TCR beta cDNA came from around 500 ng total RNA, primed with a constant-region primer. Amplification in three nested multiplex PCR rounds with slightly modified ARM-PCR gave rise to TCR beta libraries. PCR rounds one and two used TRBV1-TRBV30 forward primers with a C-beta reverse primer for approximately 10 cycles each. TCRdb reanalysed the multiplex PCR reads using MiXCR and keeps one entry per CDR3 protein. The data show over 100,000 distinct CDR3 sequences, approximately 71% seen once. RNA and DNA were co-extracted from approximately 20-30 mg of unsorted bulk tissue. Study-level findings and limits: Top-250-clone fractions were significantly higher in tumors than in blood (p = 0.039).

Germline-derived CDR1 and CDR2 are MNHEY and SVGAGI. The CDR3 is 12 residues long. V lost 6 bases and J lost 9, with 14 bases in between. Points on this clonotype: Its cognate antigen is unknown. Here the CDR3 omits its conserved ending phenylalanine or tryptophan, so a read error is the likely source.

This clonotype originated in a woman aged 60 to 75 with primary liver carcinoma and hepatitis B virus infection. What was sequenced was tumor-adjacent normal liver tissue. The J gene is TRBJ2-5, the V gene TRBV6-5; D might be TRBD2 (6 bases). This CDR3 is CASRRAGSPQYL. The DNA for the CDR3 is TGTGCCAGCAGAAGGGCGGGGAGTCCCCAGTACTTA.